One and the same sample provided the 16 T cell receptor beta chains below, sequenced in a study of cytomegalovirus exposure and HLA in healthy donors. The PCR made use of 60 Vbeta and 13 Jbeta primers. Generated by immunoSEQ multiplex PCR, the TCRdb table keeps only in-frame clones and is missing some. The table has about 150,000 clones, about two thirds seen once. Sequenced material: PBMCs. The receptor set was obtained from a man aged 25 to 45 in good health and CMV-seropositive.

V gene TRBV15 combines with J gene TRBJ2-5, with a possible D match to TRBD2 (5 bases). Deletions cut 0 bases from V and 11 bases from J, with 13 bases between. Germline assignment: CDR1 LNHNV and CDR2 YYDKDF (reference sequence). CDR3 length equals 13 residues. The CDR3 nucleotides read TGTGCCACCAGCAGAGATCGGGGTGGGGAGCAGTACTTC. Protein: CATSRDRGGEQYF.

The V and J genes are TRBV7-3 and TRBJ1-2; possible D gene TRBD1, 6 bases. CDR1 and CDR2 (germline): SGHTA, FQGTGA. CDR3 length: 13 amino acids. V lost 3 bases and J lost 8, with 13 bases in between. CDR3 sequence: CASSFRGDEGYTF. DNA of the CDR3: TGTGCCAGCAGCTTCAGGGGAGACGAGGGCTACACCTTC.

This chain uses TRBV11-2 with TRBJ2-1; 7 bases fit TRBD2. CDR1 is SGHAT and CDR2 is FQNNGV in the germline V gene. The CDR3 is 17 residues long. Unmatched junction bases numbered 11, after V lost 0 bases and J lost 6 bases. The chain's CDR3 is CASSLDLGGRVLNEQFF. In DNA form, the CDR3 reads TGTGCCAGCAGCTTAGATCTAGGAGGGAGGGTCCTCAATGAGCAGTTCTTC.

The CDR3 DNA is TGTGCCAGCAGTTACTATGACTCGAACACTGAAGCTTTCTTT. Translated, it gives CASSYYDSNTEAFF. The gene calls are TRBV6-5 and TRBJ1-1; D remains ambiguous. From germline, CDR1 is MNHEY and CDR2 SVGAGI. Trimming took off 1 base at V and 1 base at J, with 7 bases between the two ends. The CDR3 runs 14 residues.

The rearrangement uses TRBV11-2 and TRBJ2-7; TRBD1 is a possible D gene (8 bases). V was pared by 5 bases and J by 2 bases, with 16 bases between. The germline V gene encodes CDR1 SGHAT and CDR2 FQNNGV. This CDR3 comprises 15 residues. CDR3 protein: CASSPGGGRTYEQYF. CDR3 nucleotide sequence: TGTGCCAGCAGCCCAGGGGGCGGGAGAACCTACGAGCAGTACTTC.

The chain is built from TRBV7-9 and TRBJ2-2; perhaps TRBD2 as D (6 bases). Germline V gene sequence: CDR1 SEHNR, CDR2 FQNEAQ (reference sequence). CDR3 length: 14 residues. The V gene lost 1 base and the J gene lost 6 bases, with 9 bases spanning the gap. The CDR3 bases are TGTGCCAGCAGCTTAGGGGACTTGGCCGGGGAGCTGTTTTTT. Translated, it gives CASSLGDLAGELFF.

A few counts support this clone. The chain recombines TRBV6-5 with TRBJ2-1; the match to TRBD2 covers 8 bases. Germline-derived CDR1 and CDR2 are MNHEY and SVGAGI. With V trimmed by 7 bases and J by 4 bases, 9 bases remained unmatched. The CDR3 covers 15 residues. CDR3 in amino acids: CASKVREGPYNEQFF. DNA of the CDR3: TGTGCCAGCAAAGTACGGGAGGGCCCGTACAATGAGCAGTTCTTC.

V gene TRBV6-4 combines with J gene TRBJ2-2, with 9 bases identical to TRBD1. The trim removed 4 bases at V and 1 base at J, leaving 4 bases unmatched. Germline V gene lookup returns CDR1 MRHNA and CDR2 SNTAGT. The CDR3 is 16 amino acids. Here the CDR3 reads CASSGMGQGNTGELFF. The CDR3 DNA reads TGTGCCAGCAGTGGAATGGGACAGGGGAACACCGGGGAGCTGTTTTTT.

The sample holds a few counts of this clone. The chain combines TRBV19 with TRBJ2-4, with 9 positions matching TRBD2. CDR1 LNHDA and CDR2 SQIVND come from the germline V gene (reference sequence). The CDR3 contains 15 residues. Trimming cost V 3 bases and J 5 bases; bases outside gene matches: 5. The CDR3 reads CASSMWVAGENIQYF. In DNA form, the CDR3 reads TGTGCCAGTAGTATGTGGGTAGCGGGAGAAAACATTCAGTACTTC.

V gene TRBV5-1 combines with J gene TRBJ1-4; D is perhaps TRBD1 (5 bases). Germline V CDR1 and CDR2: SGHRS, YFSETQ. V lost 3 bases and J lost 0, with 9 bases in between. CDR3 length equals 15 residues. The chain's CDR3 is CASSSGISTNEKLFF. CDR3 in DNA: TGCGCCAGCAGCTCAGGGATTTCAACTAATGAAAAACTGTTTTTT.

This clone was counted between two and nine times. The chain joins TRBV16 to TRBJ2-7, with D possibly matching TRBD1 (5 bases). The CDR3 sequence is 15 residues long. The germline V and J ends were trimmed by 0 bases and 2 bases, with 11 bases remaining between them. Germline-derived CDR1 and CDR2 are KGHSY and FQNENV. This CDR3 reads CASSQSGQGTYEQYF. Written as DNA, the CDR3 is TGTGCCAGCAGCCAATCGGGCCAGGGAACCTACGAGCAGTACTTC.

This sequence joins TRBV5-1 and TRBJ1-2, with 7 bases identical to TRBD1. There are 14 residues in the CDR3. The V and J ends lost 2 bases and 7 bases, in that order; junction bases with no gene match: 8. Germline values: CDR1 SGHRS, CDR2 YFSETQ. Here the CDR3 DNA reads TGCGCCAGCAGCTTAGACAGGGCCCGGTGTGGCTACACCTTC. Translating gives CASSLDRARCGYTF.

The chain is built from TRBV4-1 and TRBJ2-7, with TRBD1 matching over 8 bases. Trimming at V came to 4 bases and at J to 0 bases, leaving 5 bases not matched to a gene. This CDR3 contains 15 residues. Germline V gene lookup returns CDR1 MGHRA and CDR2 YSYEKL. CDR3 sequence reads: CASSPDRESSYEQYF. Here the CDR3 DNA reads TGCGCCAGCAGCCCGGACAGGGAGAGCTCCTACGAGCAGTACTTC.

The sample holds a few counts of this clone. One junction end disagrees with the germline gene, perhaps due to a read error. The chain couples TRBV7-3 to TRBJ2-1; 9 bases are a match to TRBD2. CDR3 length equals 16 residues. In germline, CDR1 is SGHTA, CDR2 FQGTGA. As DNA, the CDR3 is TGTGCCAGCAGCCCCCAGCCTAGCGGGACCTATAATGAGCAGTTCTTC. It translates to CASSPQPSGTYNEQFF. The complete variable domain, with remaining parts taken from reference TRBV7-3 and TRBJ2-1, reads GAGVSQTPSNKVTEKGKYVELRCDPISGHTALYWYRQSLGQGPEFLIYFQGTGAADDSGLPNDRFFAVRPEGSVSTLKIQRTERGDSAVYLCASSPQPSGTYNEQFFGPGTRLTVL.

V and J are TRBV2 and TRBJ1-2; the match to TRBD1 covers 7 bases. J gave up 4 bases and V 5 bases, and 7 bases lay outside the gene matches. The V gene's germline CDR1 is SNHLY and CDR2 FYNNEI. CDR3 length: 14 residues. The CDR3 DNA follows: TGTGCCAGCAGTCCCCAACAGGGGCTCTATGGCTACACCTTC. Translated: CASSPQQGLYGYTF.

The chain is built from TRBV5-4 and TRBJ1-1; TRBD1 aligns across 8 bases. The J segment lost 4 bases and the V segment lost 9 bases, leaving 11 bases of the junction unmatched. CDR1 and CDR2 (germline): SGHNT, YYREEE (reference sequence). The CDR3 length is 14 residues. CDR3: CATNRGGPGTEAFF. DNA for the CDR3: TGTGCCACTAACAGGGGGGGCCCAGGCACTGAAGCTTTCTTT.